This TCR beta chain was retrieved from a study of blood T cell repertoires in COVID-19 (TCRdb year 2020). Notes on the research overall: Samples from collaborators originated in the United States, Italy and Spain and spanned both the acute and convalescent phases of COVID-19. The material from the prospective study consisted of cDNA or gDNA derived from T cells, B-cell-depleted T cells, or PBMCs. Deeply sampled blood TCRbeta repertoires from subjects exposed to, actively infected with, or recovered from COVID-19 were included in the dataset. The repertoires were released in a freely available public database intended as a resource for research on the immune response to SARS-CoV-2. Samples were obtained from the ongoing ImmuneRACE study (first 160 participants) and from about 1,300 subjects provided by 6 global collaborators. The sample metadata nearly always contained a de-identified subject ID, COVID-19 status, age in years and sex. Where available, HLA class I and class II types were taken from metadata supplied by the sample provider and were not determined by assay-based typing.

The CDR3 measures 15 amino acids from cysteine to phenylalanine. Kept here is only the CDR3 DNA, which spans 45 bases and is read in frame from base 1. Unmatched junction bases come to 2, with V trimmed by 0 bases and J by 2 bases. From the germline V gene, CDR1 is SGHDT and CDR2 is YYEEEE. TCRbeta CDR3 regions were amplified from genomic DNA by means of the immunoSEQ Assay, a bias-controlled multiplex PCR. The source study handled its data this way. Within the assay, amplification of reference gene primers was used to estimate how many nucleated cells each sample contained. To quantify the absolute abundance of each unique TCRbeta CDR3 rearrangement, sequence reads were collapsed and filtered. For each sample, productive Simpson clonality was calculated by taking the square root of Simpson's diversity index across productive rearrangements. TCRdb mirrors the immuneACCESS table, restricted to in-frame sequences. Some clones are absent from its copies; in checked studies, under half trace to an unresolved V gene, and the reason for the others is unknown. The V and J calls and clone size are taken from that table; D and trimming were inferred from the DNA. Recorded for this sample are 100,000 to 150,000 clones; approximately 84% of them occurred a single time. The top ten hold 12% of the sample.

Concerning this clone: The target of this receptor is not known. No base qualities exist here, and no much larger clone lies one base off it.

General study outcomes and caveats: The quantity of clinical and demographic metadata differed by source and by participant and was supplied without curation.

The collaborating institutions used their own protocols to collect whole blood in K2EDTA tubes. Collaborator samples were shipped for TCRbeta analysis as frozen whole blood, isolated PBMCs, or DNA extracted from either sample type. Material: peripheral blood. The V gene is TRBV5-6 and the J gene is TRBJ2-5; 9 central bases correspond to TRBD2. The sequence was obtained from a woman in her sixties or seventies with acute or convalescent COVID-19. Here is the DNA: TGTGCCAGCAGCTTGGCGACTAGCGGTCAAGAGACCCAGTACTTC. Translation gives CASSLATSGQETQYF.